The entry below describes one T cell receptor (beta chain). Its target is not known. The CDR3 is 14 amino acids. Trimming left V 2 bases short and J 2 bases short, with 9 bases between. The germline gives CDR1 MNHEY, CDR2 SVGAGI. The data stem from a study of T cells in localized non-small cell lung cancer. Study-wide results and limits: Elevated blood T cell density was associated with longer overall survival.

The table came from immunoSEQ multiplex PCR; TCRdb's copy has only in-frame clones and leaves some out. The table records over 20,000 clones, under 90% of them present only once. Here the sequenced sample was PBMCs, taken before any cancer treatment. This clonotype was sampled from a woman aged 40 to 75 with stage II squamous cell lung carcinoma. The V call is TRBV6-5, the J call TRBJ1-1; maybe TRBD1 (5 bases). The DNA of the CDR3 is TGTGCCAGCAGTTACGGTGGGGCCAACACTGAAGCTTTCTTT. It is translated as CASSYGGANTEAFF.